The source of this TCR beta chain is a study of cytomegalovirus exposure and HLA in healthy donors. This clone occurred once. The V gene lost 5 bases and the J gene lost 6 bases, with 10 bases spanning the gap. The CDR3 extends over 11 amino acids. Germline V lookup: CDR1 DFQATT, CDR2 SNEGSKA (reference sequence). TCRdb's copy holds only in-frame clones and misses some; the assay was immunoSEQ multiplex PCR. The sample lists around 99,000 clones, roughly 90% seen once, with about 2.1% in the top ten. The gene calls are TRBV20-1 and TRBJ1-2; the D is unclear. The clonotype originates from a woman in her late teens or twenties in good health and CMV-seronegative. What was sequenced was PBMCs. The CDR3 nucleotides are TGCAGTGCTCTCTTTGTCGATGGCTACACCTTC. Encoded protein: CSALFVDGYTF.